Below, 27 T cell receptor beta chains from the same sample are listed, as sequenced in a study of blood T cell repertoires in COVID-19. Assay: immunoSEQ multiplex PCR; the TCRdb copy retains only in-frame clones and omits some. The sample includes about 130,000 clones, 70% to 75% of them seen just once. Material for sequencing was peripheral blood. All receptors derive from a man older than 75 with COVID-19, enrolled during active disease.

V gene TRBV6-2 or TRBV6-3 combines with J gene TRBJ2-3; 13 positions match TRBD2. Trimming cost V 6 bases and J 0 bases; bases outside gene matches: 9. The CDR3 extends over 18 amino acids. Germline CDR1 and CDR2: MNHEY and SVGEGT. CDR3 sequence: CASRPTSGRASSTDTQYF. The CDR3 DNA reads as TGTGCCAGCAGACCTACTAGCGGGAGGGCCTCTAGCACAGATACGCAGTATTTT.

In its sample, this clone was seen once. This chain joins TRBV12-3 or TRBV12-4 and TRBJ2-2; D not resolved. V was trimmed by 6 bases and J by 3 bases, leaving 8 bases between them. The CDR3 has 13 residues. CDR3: CASSFSYTGELFF. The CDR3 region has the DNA TGTGCCAGCAGCTTCTCTTACACCGGGGAGCTGTTTTTT.

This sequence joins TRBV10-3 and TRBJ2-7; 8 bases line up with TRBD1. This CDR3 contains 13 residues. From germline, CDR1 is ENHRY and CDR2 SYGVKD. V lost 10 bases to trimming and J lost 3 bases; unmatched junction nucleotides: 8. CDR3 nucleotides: TGTGCCACCCAGGGGGCCGGTATCTACGAGCAGTACTTC. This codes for CATQGAGIYEQYF.

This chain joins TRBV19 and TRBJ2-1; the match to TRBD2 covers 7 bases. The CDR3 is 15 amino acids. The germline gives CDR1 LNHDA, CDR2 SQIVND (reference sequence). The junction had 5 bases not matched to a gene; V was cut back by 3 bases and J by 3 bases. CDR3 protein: CASSIKGLVYNEQFF. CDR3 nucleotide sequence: TGTGCCAGTAGTATTAAAGGACTAGTCTACAATGAGCAGTTCTTC.

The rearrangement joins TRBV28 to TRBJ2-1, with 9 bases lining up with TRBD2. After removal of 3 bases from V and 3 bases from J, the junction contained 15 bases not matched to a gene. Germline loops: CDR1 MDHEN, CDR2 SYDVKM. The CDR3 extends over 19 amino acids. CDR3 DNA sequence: TGTGCCAGCAGTTTCCCAATAGCGGGAGATAGGCTCTACTACAATGAGCAGTTCTTC. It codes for CASSFPIAGDRLYYNEQFF.

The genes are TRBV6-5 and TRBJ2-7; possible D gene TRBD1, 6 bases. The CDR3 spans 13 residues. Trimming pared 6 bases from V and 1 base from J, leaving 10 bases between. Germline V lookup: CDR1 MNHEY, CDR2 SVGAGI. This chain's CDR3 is CASRSRGSYEQYF. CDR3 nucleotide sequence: TGTGCCAGCAGGTCGAGGGGGTCCTACGAGCAGTACTTC.

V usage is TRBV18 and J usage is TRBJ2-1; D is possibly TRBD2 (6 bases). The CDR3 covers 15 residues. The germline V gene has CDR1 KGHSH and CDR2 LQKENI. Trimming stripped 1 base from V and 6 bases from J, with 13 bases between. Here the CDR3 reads CASSPLAEPGNEQFF. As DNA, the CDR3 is TGTGCCAGCTCACCACTAGCGGAGCCGGGCAATGAGCAGTTCTTC. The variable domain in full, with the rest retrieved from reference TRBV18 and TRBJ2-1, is NAGVMQNPRHLVRRRGQEARLRCSPMKGHSHVYWYRQLPEEGLKFMVYLQKENIIDESGMPKERFSAEFPKEGPSILRIQQVVRGDSAAYFCASSPLAEPGNEQFFGPGTRLTVL.

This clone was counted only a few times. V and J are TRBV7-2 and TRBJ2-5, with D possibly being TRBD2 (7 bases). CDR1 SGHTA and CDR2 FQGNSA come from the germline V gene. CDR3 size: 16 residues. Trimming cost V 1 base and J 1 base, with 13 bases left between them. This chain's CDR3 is CASSLVGGGPQETQYF. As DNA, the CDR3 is TGTGCCAGCAGCTTAGTAGGGGGAGGGCCCCAAGAGACCCAGTACTTC.

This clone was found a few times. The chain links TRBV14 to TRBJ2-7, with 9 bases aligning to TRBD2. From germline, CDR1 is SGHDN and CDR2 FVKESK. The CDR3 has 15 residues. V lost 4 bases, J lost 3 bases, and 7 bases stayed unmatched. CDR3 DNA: TGTGCCAGCAGCCTCTTCGGCGGGGGGGACTACGAGCAGTACTTC. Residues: CASSLFGGGDYEQYF.

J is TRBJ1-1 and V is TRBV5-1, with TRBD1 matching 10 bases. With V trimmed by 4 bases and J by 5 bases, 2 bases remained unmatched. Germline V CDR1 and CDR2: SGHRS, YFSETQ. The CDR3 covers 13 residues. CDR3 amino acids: CASSGGQGTEAFF. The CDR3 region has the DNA TGCGCCAGCAGCGGGGGACAGGGGACTGAAGCTTTCTTT.

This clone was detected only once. DNA of the CDR3: TGTGCCATCAGTGAGGGGACAGGGATGTATGGCTACACCTTC. Translation gives CAISEGTGMYGYTF. The V gene is TRBV10-3, the J gene TRBJ1-2; 9 nucleotides line up with TRBD1. Germline trimming cut 2 bases from V and 5 bases from J; bases unmatched to any gene: 3. Germline V gene lookup returns CDR1 ENHRY and CDR2 SYGVKD. The length of the CDR3 is 14 residues.

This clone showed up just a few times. The CDR3 DNA sequence: TGTGCCAGCTCCACTGACAGTTTGCAGCCCCAGCATTTT. Protein product: CASSTDSLQPQHF. The V call is TRBV18, the J call TRBJ1-5; maybe TRBD1 (5 bases). This CDR3 is 13 amino acids long. The ends were cut back, 6 bases at V and 7 bases at J, with 13 bases in the middle. CDR1 and CDR2 from the germline V gene are KGHSH and LQKENI.

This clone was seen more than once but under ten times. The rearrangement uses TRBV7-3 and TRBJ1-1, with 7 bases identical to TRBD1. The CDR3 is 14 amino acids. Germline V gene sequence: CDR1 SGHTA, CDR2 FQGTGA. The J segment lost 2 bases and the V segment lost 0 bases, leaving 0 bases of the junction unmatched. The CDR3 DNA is TGTGCCAGCAGCTTAACAGGGGGCAACACTGAAGCTTTCTTT. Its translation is CASSLTGGNTEAFF.

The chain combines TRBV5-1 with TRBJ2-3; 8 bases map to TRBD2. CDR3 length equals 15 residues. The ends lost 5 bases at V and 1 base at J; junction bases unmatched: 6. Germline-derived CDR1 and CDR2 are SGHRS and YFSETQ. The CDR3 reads CASRSAGERTDTQYF. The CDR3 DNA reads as TGCGCCAGCAGGTCAGCGGGGGAGCGCACAGATACGCAGTATTTT.

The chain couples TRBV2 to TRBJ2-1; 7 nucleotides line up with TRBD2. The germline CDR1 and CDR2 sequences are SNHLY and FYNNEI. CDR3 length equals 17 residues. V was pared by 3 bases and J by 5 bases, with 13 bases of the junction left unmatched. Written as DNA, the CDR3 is TGTGCCAGCAGTGATCCCAGCACTAGCGCTGAAGACAATGAGCAGTTCTTC. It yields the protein CASSDPSTSAEDNEQFF.

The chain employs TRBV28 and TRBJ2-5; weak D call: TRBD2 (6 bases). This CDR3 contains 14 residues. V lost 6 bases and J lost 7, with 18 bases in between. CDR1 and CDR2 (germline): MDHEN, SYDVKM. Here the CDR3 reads CASSTGAPLGTQYF. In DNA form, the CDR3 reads TGTGCCAGCAGCACGGGAGCCCCCCTCGGGACCCAGTACTTC.

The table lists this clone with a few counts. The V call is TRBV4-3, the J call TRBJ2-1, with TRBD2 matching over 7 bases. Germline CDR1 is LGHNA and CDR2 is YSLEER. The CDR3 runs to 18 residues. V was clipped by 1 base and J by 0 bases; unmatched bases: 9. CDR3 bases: TGCGCCAGCAGCCAAGGCCTACTAGCGCCGAGCTCCTACAATGAGCAGTTCTTC. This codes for CASSQGLLAPSSYNEQFF.

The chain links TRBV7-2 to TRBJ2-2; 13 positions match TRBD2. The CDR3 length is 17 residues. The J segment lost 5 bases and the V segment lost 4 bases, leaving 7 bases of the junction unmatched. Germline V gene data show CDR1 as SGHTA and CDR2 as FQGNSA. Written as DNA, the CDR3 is TGTGCCAGCAGCTCATCCGGGACTAGCGGGATTACCGGGGAGCTGTTTTTT. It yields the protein CASSSSGTSGITGELFF.

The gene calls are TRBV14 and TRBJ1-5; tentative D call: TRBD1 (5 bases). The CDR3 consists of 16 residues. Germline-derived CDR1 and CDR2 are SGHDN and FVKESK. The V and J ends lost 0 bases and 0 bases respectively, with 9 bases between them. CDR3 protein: CASSQDKGHSNQPQHF. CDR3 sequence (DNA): TGTGCCAGCAGCCAAGATAAAGGACATAGCAATCAGCCCCAGCATTTT. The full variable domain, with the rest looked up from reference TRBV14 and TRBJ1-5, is EAGVTQFPSHSVIEKGQTVTLRCDPISGHDNLYWYRRVMGKEIKFLLHFVKESKQDESGMPNNRFLAERTGGTYSTLKVQPAELEDSGVYFCASSQDKGHSNQPQHFGDGTRLSIL.

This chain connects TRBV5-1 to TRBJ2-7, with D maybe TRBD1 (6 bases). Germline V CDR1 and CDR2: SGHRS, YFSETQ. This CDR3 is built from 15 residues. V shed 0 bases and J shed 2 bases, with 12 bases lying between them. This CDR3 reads CASSLALGTTYEQYF. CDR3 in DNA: TGCGCCAGCAGCTTGGCCCTGGGGACAACCTACGAGCAGTACTTC.

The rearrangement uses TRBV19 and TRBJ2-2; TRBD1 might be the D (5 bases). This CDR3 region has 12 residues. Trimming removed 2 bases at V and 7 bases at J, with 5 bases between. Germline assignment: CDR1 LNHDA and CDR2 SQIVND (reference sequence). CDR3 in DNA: TGTGCCAGTAGTATAAGGGGCGGGGAGCTGTTTTTT. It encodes CASSIRGGELFF.

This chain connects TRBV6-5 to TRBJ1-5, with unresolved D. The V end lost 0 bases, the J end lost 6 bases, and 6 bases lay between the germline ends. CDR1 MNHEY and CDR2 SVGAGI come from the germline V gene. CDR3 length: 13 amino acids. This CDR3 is CASSYSSGQPQHF. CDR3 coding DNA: TGTGCCAGCAGTTACTCGTCGGGTCAGCCCCAGCATTTT.

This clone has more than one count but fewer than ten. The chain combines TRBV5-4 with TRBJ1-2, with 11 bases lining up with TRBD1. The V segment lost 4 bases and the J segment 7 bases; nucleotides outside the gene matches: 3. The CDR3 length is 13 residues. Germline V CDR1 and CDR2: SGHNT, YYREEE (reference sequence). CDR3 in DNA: TGTGCCAGCAGCAGGACAGGGGGCGCTGGCTACACCTTC. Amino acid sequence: CASSRTGGAGYTF. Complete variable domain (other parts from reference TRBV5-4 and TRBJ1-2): ETGVTQSPTHLIKTRGQQVTLRCSSQSGHNTVSWYQQALGQGPQFIFQYYREEENGRGNFPPRFSGLQFPNYSSELNVNALELDDSALYLCASSRTGGAGYTFGSGTRLTVV.

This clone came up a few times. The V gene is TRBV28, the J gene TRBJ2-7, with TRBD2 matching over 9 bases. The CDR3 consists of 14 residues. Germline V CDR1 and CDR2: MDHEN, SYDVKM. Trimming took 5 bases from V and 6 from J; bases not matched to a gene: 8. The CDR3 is CASSPGGRALEQYF. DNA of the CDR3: TGTGCCAGCAGTCCCGGCGGGAGGGCACTCGAGCAGTACTTC.

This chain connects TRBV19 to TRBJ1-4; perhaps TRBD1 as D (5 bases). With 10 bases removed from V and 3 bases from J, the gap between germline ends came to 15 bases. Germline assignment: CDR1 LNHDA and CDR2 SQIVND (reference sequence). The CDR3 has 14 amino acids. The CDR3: CAIPCGGANEKLFF. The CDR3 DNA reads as TGTGCCATCCCCTGCGGGGGGGCTAATGAAAAACTGTTTTTT.

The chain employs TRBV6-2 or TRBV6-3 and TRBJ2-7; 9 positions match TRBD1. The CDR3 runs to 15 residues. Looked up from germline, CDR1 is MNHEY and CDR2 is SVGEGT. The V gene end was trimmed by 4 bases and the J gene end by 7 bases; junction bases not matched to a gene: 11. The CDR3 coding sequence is TGTGCCAGCAGTTCCGCCGGGACAGGGATATTTGAGCAGTACTTC. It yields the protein CASSSAGTGIFEQYF.

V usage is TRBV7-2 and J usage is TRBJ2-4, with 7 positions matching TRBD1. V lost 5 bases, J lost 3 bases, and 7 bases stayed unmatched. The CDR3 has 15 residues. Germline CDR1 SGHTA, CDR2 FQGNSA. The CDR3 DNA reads TGTGCCAGCAGCCCGCCGGGACAGAACAAAAACATTCAGTACTTC. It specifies CASSPPGQNKNIQYF.